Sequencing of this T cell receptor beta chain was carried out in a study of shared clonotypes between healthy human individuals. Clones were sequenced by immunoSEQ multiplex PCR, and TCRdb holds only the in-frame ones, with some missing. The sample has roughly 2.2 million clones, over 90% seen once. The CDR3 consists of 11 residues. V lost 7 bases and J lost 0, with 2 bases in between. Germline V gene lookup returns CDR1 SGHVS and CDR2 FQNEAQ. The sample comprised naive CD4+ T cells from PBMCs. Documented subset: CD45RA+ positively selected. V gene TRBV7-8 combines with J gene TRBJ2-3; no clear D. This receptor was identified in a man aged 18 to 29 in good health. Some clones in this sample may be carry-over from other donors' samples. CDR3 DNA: TGTGCCAGCACCAGCACAGATACGCAGTATTTT. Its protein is CASTSTDTQYF.